This T cell receptor beta chain was sequenced during a study of vaccination and CD4 T cells after COVID-19 (dated by TCRdb to between 2021 and 2023). For the wider study: The convalescent cohort comprised six males and four females, including two Hispanic individuals, seven Caucasians, two Asians and one multiracial person. Participants got two doses of the Pfizer-BioNTech BNT162b2 vaccine (n=8) or two doses of the Moderna mRNA-1273 vaccine (n=2). Post-COVID blood samples from convalescent patients were collected a median of roughly 100 days after diagnosis, with a range of 35 to 161 days. Post-vaccine blood samples were collected a median of around 2.5 months after the second vaccine dose, ranging from roughly 13 to 241 days. Culture stimuli were overlapping spike peptide pools from SARS-CoV-2 and from the common cold coronaviruses HCoV-NL63, HCoV-OC43 and HCoV-229E. Control cultures received a CEFX viral epitope pool as the positive control, an HIV-1 Nef peptide pool as the negative control, or no peptide. In under twelve COVID-19 convalescent patients and several infection-naive healthy vaccine recipients, researchers compared the spike-specific CD4+ TCR repertoire from before mRNA vaccination with the repertoire from after. At the TCR clonotype level, an earlier paper using these donors assessed memory CD4+ T cell crossreactivity between SARS-CoV-2 and common cold coronavirus spike proteins. Beyond this particular receptor, the publication reports: Of the vaccine-specific clones found in convalescent patients, nearly all (304 of 307) were mono-reactive for SARS-CoV-2 spike instead of being cross-reactive with common cold coronaviruses. The median number of SARS-CoV-2-reactive clonotypes rose from 20 to 25 after infection to roughly 38 after vaccination, but the change was not significant. Among convalescent patients, a median about 90% of the SARS-CoV-2-reactive clones seen after vaccination appeared only after vaccination, which suggests priming specific to the vaccine. The study included relatively few convalescent patients and did not analyze early timepoints after natural infection.

Library method: PCR. At the Johns Hopkins FTIC core, DNA from the cultured CD4+ T cells underwent TCR sequencing with the Oncomine TCR Beta short-read assay. The QIAamp micro DNA kit was used to extract genomic DNA from the cultured CD4+ T cells. Oncomine TCR Beta libraries made from cultured CD4+ T cells were pooled using unique dual indexes and sequenced on an Illumina iSeq 100. Concerning the study's data processing: Non-productive sequences were filtered out, and CDR3s that did not start with C, did not end with F or W, or were shorter than 7 amino acids were discarded. Antigen-specific clonotypes were identified using the MANAFEST web application through comparison of peptide-stimulated wells with reference and other culture wells. Positive clones required FDR below 0.05, an odds ratio above 5, and productive frequency above 0.1% in at least two of three replicate wells. A clonotype counted as cross-reactive if it showed significant expansion both in the SARS-CoV-2 spike wells and in at least one common cold coronavirus spike condition. Similarity between CDR3 sequences was evaluated in R version 3.6.1 using Levenshtein distances (stringdist) and unrooted phylogenetic trees (ape). Using fastp at Q25 and MiXCR, TCRdb reprocessed the public reads and kept productive beta chains. Every entry covers one CDR3 protein and lists the most common genes and DNA from its rows. The V and J calls and clone size come from TCRdb's table, not from the authors' own analysis. This sample is represented by approximately 7,000 distinct CDR3 sequences; 39% of them were singletons. The top ten clones comprise around a fifth of the sample.

The sample's treatment or condition label, decoded: approximately nine-day PBMC culture with coronavirus spike peptide pools or control peptides (ViraFEST assay). CD4+ T cells from unexposed donors were collected before the COVID-19 pandemic (2011-2018). The ViraFEST assay was used in the study, in which antigen-specific T cells were expanded with peptide pools and expanded clonotypes were subsequently identified by TCR sequencing. Each well held two million PBMCs cultured with approximately 9.1 ug/ml peptide pools in IMDM containing around 5% human AB serum and around 10 IU/ml IL-2. On days 3 and 7, half of the culture medium was replaced with fresh IL-2-containing medium. Once the cells had been in culture for over nine days, the EasySep CD4+ T cell isolation kit was used to isolate CD4+ T cells by negative selection. Unexposed donor CD4+ T cells were tested for reactivity to SARS-CoV-2 S and N and four common cold coronavirus spike pools, as cell number allowed. Ficoll-Paque Plus gradient centrifugation was used to isolate PBMCs from whole blood, and the isolated PBMCs were then either used fresh or cryopreserved at -140C. Culture conditions were generally each tested in triplicate wells. Leukapheresis product for the unexposed donors was purchased commercially.

This clonotype was observed a handful of times. The antigen it binds to is not known. No quality values exist for individual bases; no much larger clone is one base distant. The receptor was derived from a human donor in good health. The sample taken for sequencing was CD4+ T cells from blood, cultured in vitro.

The DNA sequence is TGTGCCAGCAGCCTAGACAGGGACGGGGGGGAGCTGTTTTTT. Its translation reads: CASSLDRDGGELFF. The chain joins TRBV7-3 to TRBJ2-2; 7 central bases correspond to TRBD1. The CDR3 covers 14 residues, taking in both the cysteine and the phenylalanine. The entry retains the CDR3 DNA only, 42 bases that are in frame from base 1. For CDR1 and CDR2, the germline V gene lists SGHTA and FQGTGA. After removal of 5 bases from V and 8 bases from J, the junction retains 8 bases not matched to a gene.